Included here is one T cell receptor beta chain sequence, with context. What it binds is unknown. This specimen comes from a study of T cell responses to AZD1222 COVID-19 vaccine. Study-wide points: Two AZD1222 doses significantly raised spike-specific TCR breadth and depth over controls.

Clones were sequenced by immunoSEQ multiplex PCR, and TCRdb holds only the in-frame ones, with some missing. The sample has about 100,000 clones; approximately 88% are singletons. The CDR3 extends over 14 amino acids. Looked up from germline, CDR1 is SGHTA and CDR2 is FQGNSA. The V end was cut by 5 bases, the J end by 0 bases, with 10 bases between. The chain recombines TRBV7-2 with TRBJ1-1, with D tentatively TRBD1 (5 bases). The sequencing used peripheral blood, collected on day 0 of AZD1222 vaccination. This clonotype was sampled from an adult in good health. CDR3 loop: CASSPRTLNTEAFF. DNA of the CDR3: TGTGCCAGCAGCCCCCGGACATTGAACACTGAAGCTTTCTTT. Based on the CDR3 plus reference TRBV7-2 and TRBJ1-1, the full variable domain is GAGVSQSPSNKVTEKGKDVELRCDPISGHTALYWYRQSLGQGLEFLIYFQGNSAPDKSGLPSDRFSAERTGGSVSTLTIQRTQQEDSAVYLCASSPRTLNTEAFFGQGTRLTVV.